Sequencing of this T cell receptor (beta chain) was carried out in a study of CD8 T cells in ankylosing spondylitis. Findings and limits, study-wide: There was a TCR beta motif, made of several highly homologous variants, that appeared characteristic of ankylosing spondylitis blood. Disease-linked clones had a CD8+ phenotype and relatively low frequency in peripheral blood.

The germline gives CDR1 MNHNS, CDR2 SASEGT. The V and J ends lost 6 bases and 4 bases respectively, with 13 bases between them. CDR3 length equals 13 residues. Molecular-barcoded quantitative 5'-RACE produced these TCR beta libraries. TCRdb reprocessed the 5' RACE reads via MiXCR and lists one record per CDR3 protein. The table shows hundreds of thousands of distinct CDR3 sequences, with 20% occurring only once. On this clonotype itself: Its specificity is unknown.

The sample consisted of blood, either unsorted or a sorted T cell fraction (not recorded which). The chain is built from TRBV6-1 and TRBJ2-7; TRBD2 might be the D (5 bases). The sequence was obtained from a male donor with ankylosing spondylitis or in good health (not recorded which). CDR3 coding DNA: TGTGCCAGCAGGCCCCGGGGAACATACGAGCAGTACTTC. Protein: CASRPRGTYEQYF.